This T cell receptor beta chain derives from a study of PD-1 blockade in classical Hodgkin lymphoma. Study-wide results and limits: Newly diagnosed patients were reported to start with lower TCR diversity than healthy donors.

In every patient, relapse followed autologous stem cell transplantation, while exposure to brentuximab vedotin differed. A remark on this clone: Its antigen is not identified.

TCRdb keeps only in-frame clones here, not all; method: immunoSEQ multiplex PCR. The profile covers roughly 150,000 clones, with approximately 72% appearing a single time and 7.5% to 9.5% taken by the ten largest. Germline V gives CDR1 SGHDN, CDR2 FVKESK. V was clipped by 1 base and J by 1 base, with 9 bases between them. This CDR3 is built from 15 residues. The chain recombines TRBV14 with TRBJ2-3; D uncertain. The receptor's source is a human donor with classical Hodgkin lymphoma. The specimen was peripheral blood mononuclear cells (PBMCs), collected before the second cycle of nivolumab. The CDR3: CASSQVLDRTDTQYF. The CDR3 bases are TGTGCCAGCAGCCAAGTTTTAGACCGCACAGATACGCAGTATTTT.